The clone carrying this T cell receptor (beta chain) was observed a single time. As yet, its antigen is unknown. It was with a sample-barcoded 5' primer and a J-beta primer mix that a second PCR of about 7 to 12 cycles was run. TCRdb reprocessed the 5' RACE reads with MiXCR, giving one entry per CDR3 protein. The sample has about 720,000 distinct CDR3 sequences, around a fifth seen once. The record originates from a study of blood T cells in healthy people across ages. Findings and caveats of the study: Unsorted PBMCs ruled out conclusive naive versus antigen-experienced comparison. Per million T cells, the diversity of TCR beta decreased roughly linearly as age advanced.

The CDR3 contains 15 residues. V shed 2 bases and J shed 0 bases, with 10 bases lying between them. Germline V lookup: CDR1 LGHNA, CDR2 YSLEER. Sequenced input: blood. This chain joins TRBV4-3 and TRBJ1-1; D is perhaps TRBD1 (5 bases). The sequence was obtained from a man aged 70-80 years in good health. The DNA of the CDR3 is TGCGCCAGCAGCCAATCTAACAGGATGAACACTGAAGCTTTCTTT. This gives the protein CASSQSNRMNTEAFF.